This TCR beta chain emerged from a study of response to subunit inactivated influenza vaccine. The germline gives CDR1 SGHRS, CDR2 YFSETQ. This CDR3 region has 14 residues. J was trimmed by 6 bases and V by 4 bases; bases with no gene match: 3. In the case of this clonotype: The antigen is undetermined.

TCRdb analysed the RT-PCR reads with MiXCR anew, one entry per CDR3 protein. The sample carries roughly 160,000 distinct CDR3 sequences, approximately 10% recorded once. Findings and limits, study-wide: Authors suggested seasonal influenza vaccinations each recruit few new T cells.

Material: non-naive T cells sorted from PBMCs, obtained roughly 46 days after vaccination. The chain has TRBV5-1 and TRBJ2-3; 12 bases match TRBD2. This clonotype was obtained from a middle-aged man who received an inactivated influenza vaccine. The CDR3 is CASSAGTSGDTQYF. As DNA, the CDR3 is TGCGCCAGCAGCGCCGGGACTAGCGGGGATACGCAGTATTTT.